The next 2 T cell receptor beta chains were all read from a single sample in a study of chemoradiotherapy in HPV16-positive cancers. This table comes from immunoSEQ multiplex PCR, and its TCRdb copy is limited to in-frame clones, with some not included. The repertoire holds roughly 19,000 clones, with approximately 84% as singletons. The specimen was blood, collected from a patient who underwent chemoradiotherapy. The receptors were gathered from a human donor with HPV-associated anogenital cancer.

V is TRBV29-1 and J is TRBJ2-2, with 12 positions matching TRBD2. This CDR3 has 15 amino acids. CDR1 SQVTM and CDR2 ANQGSEA come from the germline V gene. The ends lost 4 bases at V and 5 bases at J; junction bases unmatched: 5. CDR3 DNA sequence: TGCAGCGTTGCCCTGGGGACTAGCGGGACCGGGGAGCTGTTTTTT. It codes for CSVALGTSGTGELFF.

The chain employs TRBV12-2 and TRBJ2-1. TRBV12-2 is deemed a pseudogene. The CDR3 is 14 amino acids. CDR3 protein: CASRWDPRYNEQFF. Here the CDR3 DNA reads TGTGCAAGTCGCTGGGACCCTCGATACAATGAGCAGTTCTTC.